Following are 6 T cell receptor beta chains from one sample sequenced in a study of a mutant IDH1 vaccine in newly diagnosed glioma. These receptors have no known antigen. Time point of the sample: week 35, safety follow-up. The vaccine gave 300 ug of a 20-mer mutant IDH1 peptide subcutaneously per dose. TCRdb's table, derived via immunoSEQ multiplex PCR, lists solely in-frame clones and lacks some. The sample includes 30,000 to 40,000 clones, about four fifths of them seen just once. The sequencing here drew on PBMCs, taken from a glioma patient whose treatment included an IDH1 peptide vaccine. The receptor set was obtained from a man between 35 and 55 years old with glioma. Some clones in this sample may be carry-over from other donors' samples.

The V gene is TRBV30, the J gene TRBJ1-5, with 8 positions matching TRBD1. This CDR3 has 13 amino acids. The germline gives CDR1 GTSNPN, CDR2 SVGIG (reference sequence). V lost 7 bases and J lost 1; bases outside the gene matches: 3. The chain's CDR3 is CASRTGSNQPQHF. The CDR3 region has the DNA TGTGCCTCAAGGACAGGGAGCAATCAGCCCCAGCATTTT.

The rearrangement links TRBV30 to TRBJ1-5; 7 nucleotides align to TRBD1. CDR1 and CDR2 from the germline V gene are GTSNPN and SVGIG (reference sequence). This CDR3 is built from 13 residues. The V segment lost 1 base and the J segment 6 bases; nucleotides outside the gene matches: 3. CDR3 residues: CAWSETGSQPQHF. The CDR3 DNA sequence: TGTGCCTGGAGTGAGACAGGGTCTCAGCCCCAGCATTTT.

The chain couples TRBV5-6 to TRBJ2-2; D gene unclear. Trimming pared 5 bases from V and 3 bases from J, leaving 2 bases between. CDR3 length: 11 residues. Per the germline V gene, CDR1 is SGHDT and CDR2 is YYEEEE. The CDR3: CASRDTGELFF. CDR3 sequence (DNA): TGTGCCAGCAGGGACACCGGGGAGCTGTTTTTT.

The rearrangement links TRBV4-2 to TRBJ2-3, with 8 bases identical to TRBD2. This CDR3 comprises 15 residues. V shed 0 bases and J 5 bases; nucleotides not matched to a gene: 4. The germline gives CDR1 LGHNA, CDR2 YNFKEQ. The CDR3 sequence is CASSQETSAGDTQYF. As DNA, the CDR3 is TGTGCCAGCAGCCAAGAGACTAGCGCGGGAGATACGCAGTATTTT.

The chain carries TRBV19 and TRBJ2-5; D is uncertain. The CDR3 consists of 14 residues. V was clipped by 1 base and J by 5 bases, with 11 bases between them. The germline V gene has CDR1 LNHDA and CDR2 SQIVND (reference sequence). The CDR3 sequence is CASSIGLGGETQYF. CDR3 sequence (DNA): TGTGCCAGTAGTATAGGGCTAGGTGGTGAGACCCAGTACTTC.

The chain combines TRBV4-1 with TRBJ2-3, with 9 bases that match TRBD1. Germline V gives CDR1 MGHRA, CDR2 YSYEKL. The V gene end was trimmed by 4 bases and the J gene end by 5 bases; junction bases not matched to a gene: 16. The CDR3 loop spans 18 amino acids. The CDR3 reads CASSREGTGLEGEDTQYF. The CDR3 DNA sequence: TGCGCCAGCAGCCGCGAGGGGACAGGGCTGGAAGGGGAAGATACGCAGTATTTT.